Sequencing of this TCR beta chain was carried out in a study of blood T cell repertoires in COVID-19. About the research overall: Specimens from acute and convalescent COVID-19 originated in the United States, Italy and Spain. T cells, B-cell-depleted T cells, or PBMCs supplied cDNA or gDNA.

Per the original methods: Reference gene primer amplification gave estimated nucleated cell counts. Generated by immunoSEQ multiplex PCR, the TCRdb table keeps only in-frame clones and is missing some. That table gives V, J and clone size, and the DNA gave D and trimming. Among 200,000 to 300,000 clones listed, 80% to 90% were seen once. The CDR3 has 13 amino acids. Trimming cost V 0 bases and J 5 bases, with 10 bases left between them. Germline V gene sequence: CDR1 GTSNPN, CDR2 SVGIG (reference sequence). The receptor comes from a man aged 50-59 years with acute or convalescent COVID-19. V is TRBV30 and J is TRBJ1-1; the D is unclear. The sample taken for sequencing was peripheral blood. CDR3 sequence reads: CAWSVMAKTEAFF. The DNA for the CDR3 is TGTGCCTGGAGTGTAATGGCCAAAACTGAAGCTTTCTTT.